Listed here are 5 T cell receptor beta chains from one sample, sequenced in a study of blood T cell repertoires in COVID-19. The table came from immunoSEQ multiplex PCR; TCRdb's copy has only in-frame clones and leaves some out. The sample shows fewer than 50,000 clones, approximately 70% of them seen only once. The material sequenced was peripheral blood. The source is a man aged 80 or over with acute or convalescent COVID-19.

This clone came up a few times. V usage is TRBV7-2 and J usage is TRBJ2-7, with D perhaps TRBD2 (5 bases). Trimming removed 2 bases at V and 3 bases at J, with 11 bases between. CDR3 length: 14 residues. CDR1 SGHTA and CDR2 FQGNSA come from the germline V gene. CDR3 loop: CASSLMETNYEQYF. The DNA for the CDR3 is TGTGCCAGCAGCTTAATGGAGACTAACTACGAGCAGTACTTC. Full variable domain (rest looked up from reference TRBV7-2 and TRBJ2-7): GAGVSQSPSNKVTEKGKDVELRCDPISGHTALYWYRQSLGQGLEFLIYFQGNSAPDKSGLPSDRFSAERTGGSVSTLTIQRTQQEDSAVYLCASSLMETNYEQYFGPGTRLTVT.

This clone turned up a few times. The rearrangement links TRBV12-3 or TRBV12-4 to TRBJ1-1; tentative D call: TRBD1 (6 bases). V was pared by 8 bases and J by 0 bases, with 10 bases between. The CDR3 is 13 amino acids. In DNA form, the CDR3 reads TGTGCCAGCGTGGACAGAGTGAACACTGAAGCTTTCTTT. It yields the protein CASVDRVNTEAFF.

The V and J genes are TRBV7-2 and TRBJ1-1; D might be TRBD1 (5 bases). Germline V gene lookup returns CDR1 SGHTA and CDR2 FQGNSA. The CDR3 consists of 13 residues. Trimming cost V 6 bases and J 0 bases, with 8 bases left between them. For the CDR3, the DNA is TGTGCCAGCAGGTTACAGGTGAACACTGAAGCTTTCTTT. Translation gives CASRLQVNTEAFF.

This chain links TRBV7-3 with TRBJ2-5; TRBD2 might be the D (6 bases). CDR3 length: 14 amino acids. CDR1 and CDR2 from the germline V gene are SGHTA and FQGTGA. Trimming took off 0 bases at V and 5 bases at J, with 10 bases between the two ends. Here the CDR3 DNA reads TGTGCCAGCAGCTTAACAGCGGGCGTGGAGACCCAGTACTTC. This encodes CASSLTAGVETQYF.

The chain joins TRBV3-1 (or the pseudogene TRBV3-2) to TRBJ2-3; possibly TRBD2 for D (6 bases). The V gene lost 1 base and the J gene lost 0 bases, with 11 bases spanning the gap. Germline CDR1 reads LGHDT; CDR2 reads YNNKEL (reference sequence). The CDR3 extends over 16 amino acids. As DNA, the CDR3 is TGTGCCAGCAGCCAAGCCGGGACTCGAAGCACAGATACGCAGTATTTT. As protein: CASSQAGTRSTDTQYF.